This T cell receptor beta chain was captured in a study of shared clonotypes between healthy human individuals. In this sample, this clone turned up a few times. Between the trimmed V and J ends, which lost 3 bases and 0 bases, there was a span of 15 bases. Germline loops: CDR1 LNHDA, CDR2 SQIVND (reference sequence). The CDR3 spans 16 residues. As handled by the study authors: With immunoSEQ giving junction-only sequences and no quality scores, filtering differed. TCRdb keeps only in-frame clones here, not all; method: immunoSEQ multiplex PCR. For V, J and clone size, that table is used; D and trimming come from the DNA. The sample includes approximately 500,000 clones, 81% of them seen just once.

This sequence was found in a woman between 40 and 55 years old in good health. Some clones in this sample may be carry-over from other donors' samples. Sequenced material: PBMCs. V usage is TRBV19 and J usage is TRBJ2-7; TRBD1 is a possible D gene (5 bases). CDR3 loop: CASSIGHTQISYEQYF. The CDR3 DNA sequence: TGTGCCAGTAGTATCGGACACACCCAGATCTCCTACGAGCAGTACTTC.